These 20 T cell receptor beta chains originate from one sample sequenced in a study of OX40 agonist ivuxolimab in advanced cancers. Clones were read by immunoSEQ multiplex PCR, and TCRdb kept only the in-frame ones, dropping some. The data hold more than 95,000 clones, with roughly 94% observed a single time. Specimen: CD4+ or CD8+ T cells sorted from blood, collected in a trial of the OX40 agonist ivuxolimab. All receptors come from an adult with an advanced solid tumor such as melanoma, head and neck, liver or kidney cancer.

The V gene is TRBV7-6, the J gene TRBJ1-2, with a possible D match to TRBD1 (6 bases). This CDR3 has 13 amino acids. V lost 1 base and J 6 bases, leaving 9 bases between the germline ends. Germline V CDR1 and CDR2: SGHVS, FNYEAQ. The CDR3 nucleotides read TGTGCCAGCAGCTTAGTGGCAGGGGATGGCTACACCTTC. Its translation is CASSLVAGDGYTF.

This chain connects TRBV7-8 to TRBJ1-6; a possible D gene is TRBD1 (5 bases). Trimming removed 5 bases at V and 8 bases at J, with 13 bases between. The germline gives CDR1 SGHVS, CDR2 FQNEAQ. The CDR3 totals 14 residues. The CDR3 DNA is TGTGCCAGCAGCGGTGACAGTCCTTATTCACCCCTCCACTTT. This translates into CASSGDSPYSPLHF.

The rearrangement joins TRBV9 to TRBJ1-1, with 10 bases identical to TRBD1. Germline assignment: CDR1 SGDLS and CDR2 YYNGEE. Germline trimming cut 4 bases from V and 7 bases from J; bases unmatched to any gene: 7. The CDR3 extends over 14 amino acids. CDR3: CASSLRTGGDEAFF. DNA of the CDR3: TGTGCCAGCAGCCTCCGGACAGGGGGGGATGAAGCTTTCTTT. Complete variable domain (other parts from reference TRBV9 and TRBJ1-1): DSGVTQTPKHLITATGQRVTLRCSPRSGDLSVYWYQQSLDQGLQFLIQYYNGEERAKGNILERFSAQQFPDLHSELNLSSLELGDSALYFCASSLRTGGDEAFFGQGTRLTVV.

The gene calls are TRBV21-1 and TRBJ2-7; no DNA check was done on the table's D call, TRBD2. TRBV21-1 is listed as a pseudogene. The CDR3 loop spans 18 amino acids. The CDR3 sequence is CASSKGRTRLAGGNEQYF. The CDR3, as DNA: TGTGCCAGCAGCAAAGGAAGAACGCGGCTAGCGGGGGGGAACGAGCAGTACTTC.

This clone was found once. DNA for the CDR3: TGTGCCTGGAGTCGGGTACTTTCGTGGGGGAACACTGAAGCTTTCTTT. Translated: CAWSRVLSWGNTEAFF. This chain uses TRBV30 with TRBJ1-1, with D unclear. The CDR3 extends over 16 amino acids. Germline V lookup: CDR1 GTSNPN, CDR2 SVGIG (reference sequence). Trimming took off 2 bases at V and 1 base at J, with 17 bases between the two ends.

The chain links TRBV7-2 to TRBJ1-4; 7 positions agree with TRBD1. After removal of 2 bases from V and 4 bases from J, the junction contained 7 bases not matched to a gene. The CDR3 is 16 amino acids. Germline V lookup: CDR1 SGHTA, CDR2 FQGNSA. CDR3 loop: CASSLKTGSGNEKLFF. The CDR3 DNA is TGTGCCAGCAGCTTAAAGACAGGGAGCGGTAATGAAAAACTGTTTTTT.

The chain recombines TRBV6-5 with TRBJ1-3; D is uncertain. CDR1 MNHEY and CDR2 SVGAGI come from the germline V gene. Trimming took 7 bases from V and 0 from J, leaving 13 bases between them. The CDR3 length is 15 residues. The DNA for the CDR3 is TGTGCCAGCATGAGGGAAGATTTCTCTGGAAACACCATATATTTT. It specifies CASMREDFSGNTIYF.

The rearrangement joins TRBV9 to TRBJ1-1; D remains unclear. Germline assignment: CDR1 SGDLS and CDR2 YYNGEE. V lost 3 bases and J 2 bases, leaving 11 bases between the germline ends. CDR3 length equals 14 residues. The CDR3 loop reads CASSALSGNTEAFF. The DNA for the CDR3 is TGTGCCAGCAGCGCGTTATCGGGTAACACTGAAGCTTTCTTT.

This clone was seen only once. The chain has TRBV6-1 and TRBJ2-3, with 8 bases that match TRBD1. This CDR3 is 15 amino acids long. Germline CDR1 MNHNS, CDR2 SASEGT. The trim removed 5 bases at V and 2 bases at J, leaving 6 bases unmatched. CDR3 region: CASSLMGQATDTQYF. CDR3 nucleotides: TGTGCCAGCAGTTTAATGGGACAGGCCACAGATACGCAGTATTTT.

The V gene is TRBV25-1, the J gene TRBJ1-1, with D possibly being TRBD1 (5 bases). The CDR3 has 17 amino acids. Germline V gives CDR1 MGHDK, CDR2 SYGVNS. V was trimmed by 2 bases and J by 3 bases, leaving 19 bases between them. In DNA form, the CDR3 reads TGTGCCAGCAGTGAAGGTAGGAGAGGGGCGGTGTACACTGAAGCTTTCTTT. Amino acids: CASSEGRRGAVYTEAFF.

V usage is TRBV5-4 and J usage is TRBJ2-2, with 7 bases that match TRBD1. The trim removed 4 bases at V and 7 bases at J, leaving 7 bases unmatched. The germline gives CDR1 SGHNT, CDR2 YYREEE (reference sequence). The CDR3 consists of 14 residues. DNA of the CDR3: TGTGCCAGCAGCCCCACAGGGGATGACGGGGAGCTGTTTTTT. Translation: CASSPTGDDGELFF.

The CDR3 region is CASSFRDSGGSPLHF. DNA of the CDR3: TGTGCCAGCAGCTTCCGGGACAGCGGGGGATCACCCCTCCACTTT. This sequence joins TRBV9 and TRBJ1-6; 7 bases map to TRBD1. CDR1 is SGDLS and CDR2 is YYNGEE in the germline V gene. This CDR3 is built from 15 residues. J was trimmed by 10 bases and V by 4 bases; bases with no gene match: 11.

The chain couples TRBV4-1 to TRBJ2-5; possible D gene TRBD2, 6 bases. The germline CDR1 and CDR2 sequences are MGHRA and YSYEKL. The ends were cut back, 0 bases at V and 4 bases at J, with 15 bases in the middle. The CDR3 contains 16 residues. The DNA for the CDR3 is TGCGCCAGCAGCCAAGAGGGAGGTCGGGGAGGAGAGACCCAGTACTTC. This encodes CASSQEGGRGGETQYF.

The CDR3 DNA reads TGTGCCAGCAGTTATACCGAAGTGGGGGGGGTCGAGCAGTACTTC. Translated: CASSYTEVGGVEQYF. The chain is built from TRBV6-5 and TRBJ2-7; TRBD2 agrees at 7 bases. Germline V lookup: CDR1 MNHEY, CDR2 SVGAGI. V lost 3 bases, J lost 6 bases, and 11 bases stayed unmatched. The CDR3 is 15 residues long.

CDR3 sequence (DNA): TGTGCCAGCAGCTTGAGGCAGGGCTACGAGCAGTACTTC. This gives the protein CASSLRQGYEQYF. J is TRBJ2-7 and V is TRBV7-2; weak D call: TRBD1 (5 bases). The CDR3 extends over 13 amino acids. Germline CDR1 and CDR2: SGHTA and FQGNSA. Trimming pared 3 bases from V and 3 bases from J, leaving 9 bases between. Full variable domain (outside the CDR3, taken from reference TRBV7-2 and TRBJ2-7): GAGVSQSPSNKVTEKGKDVELRCDPISGHTALYWYRQSLGQGLEFLIYFQGNSAPDKSGLPSDRFSAERTGGSVSTLTIQRTQQEDSAVYLCASSLRQGYEQYFGPGTRLTVT.

The table lists this clone with a count of one. This chain joins TRBV2 and TRBJ1-4, with a possible D match to TRBD1 (6 bases). Germline CDR1 is SNHLY and CDR2 is FYNNEI. V lost 10 bases and J 5 bases, leaving 23 bases between the germline ends. This CDR3 has 16 amino acids. In DNA, the CDR3 is TGTGCCATTAGTCCGGGACACCGGACTTTAAATGAAAAACTGTTTTTT. It specifies CAISPGHRTLNEKLFF.

This clone appeared a single time. The sample holds other DNA sequences that translate to the same CDR3. The chain joins TRBV7-2 to TRBJ2-3, with D possibly matching TRBD1 (6 bases). Looked up from germline, CDR1 is SGHTA and CDR2 is FQGNSA. V was shortened by 4 bases and J by 4 bases, with 12 bases between the two germline ends. The length of the CDR3 is 14 residues. The CDR3 DNA reads TGTGCCAGCAGCTCGGGGACATCGCCAGATACGCAGTATTTT. Protein: CASSSGTSPDTQYF.

The chain joins TRBV28 to TRBJ2-7; TRBD2 might be the D (7 bases). Per the germline V gene, CDR1 is MDHEN and CDR2 is SYDVKM. The CDR3 sequence is 15 residues long. Trimming removed 3 bases at V and 2 bases at J, with 14 bases between. The CDR3 DNA reads TGTGCCAGCAGTTTGGGAGGGGGGGCCCCCTACGAGCAGTACTTC. This codes for CASSLGGGAPYEQYF.

A word on this clone: The sample has other DNA sequences that encode this CDR3 too. The V gene is TRBV5-4, the J gene TRBJ1-2; no clear D gene. Germline V lookup: CDR1 SGHNT, CDR2 YYREEE (reference sequence). This CDR3 has 14 residues. The V and J ends lost 0 bases and 2 bases respectively, with 8 bases between them. The CDR3 reads CASSLGGENYGYTF. In nucleotides, the CDR3 is TGTGCCAGCAGCTTGGGAGGCGAGAACTATGGCTACACCTTC.

The rearrangement links TRBV10-3 to TRBJ2-3, with no clear D. The CDR3 sequence is 15 residues long. Trimming removed 4 bases from V and 2 bases from J, with 13 bases in between. Germline-derived CDR1 and CDR2 are ENHRY and SYGVKD. CDR3 sequence: CAISVSGSYTDTQYF. CDR3 coding DNA: TGTGCCATCAGTGTCAGTGGGTCCTACACAGATACGCAGTATTTT.